The clone carrying this T cell receptor (beta chain) was observed a few times. Antigen unknown. Sequencing targeted expressed TCRB transcripts, as all isolated RNA had been reverse transcribed. Produced via immunoSEQ multiplex PCR; TCRdb's table is partial and in-frame only. The sample carries about half a million clones, roughly an eighth recorded once. The data originate from a study of beta chain features in type 1 diabetes. Findings of the study overall: The similarity of naive, central memory and Treg TCRB repertoires appeared greater among patients than among healthy donors.

V dropped 4 bases and J dropped 5 bases, with 11 bases sitting between them. Germline CDR1 SQVTM, CDR2 ANQGSEA. The length of the CDR3 is 13 residues. This sequence joins TRBV29-1 and TRBJ1-4, with no clear D. The receptor was isolated from a woman aged 18 to 35 in good health. The source material was naive CD4+ T cells from blood. CDR3 nucleotides: TGCAGCGTTGTTGAAGGGCCCAATGAAAAACTGTTTTTT. Protein product: CSVVEGPNEKLFF.